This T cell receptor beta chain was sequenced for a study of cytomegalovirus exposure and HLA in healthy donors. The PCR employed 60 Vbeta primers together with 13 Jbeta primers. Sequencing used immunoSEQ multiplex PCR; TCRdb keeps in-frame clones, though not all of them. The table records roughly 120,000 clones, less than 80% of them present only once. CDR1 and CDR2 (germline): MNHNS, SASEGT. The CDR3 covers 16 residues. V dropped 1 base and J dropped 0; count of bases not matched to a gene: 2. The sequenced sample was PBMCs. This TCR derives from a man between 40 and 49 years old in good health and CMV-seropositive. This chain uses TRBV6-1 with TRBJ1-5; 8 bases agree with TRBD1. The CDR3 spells CASSEVRGLSNQPQHF. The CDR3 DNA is TGTGCCAGCAGTGAAGTCAGGGGGCTTAGCAATCAGCCCCAGCATTTT.